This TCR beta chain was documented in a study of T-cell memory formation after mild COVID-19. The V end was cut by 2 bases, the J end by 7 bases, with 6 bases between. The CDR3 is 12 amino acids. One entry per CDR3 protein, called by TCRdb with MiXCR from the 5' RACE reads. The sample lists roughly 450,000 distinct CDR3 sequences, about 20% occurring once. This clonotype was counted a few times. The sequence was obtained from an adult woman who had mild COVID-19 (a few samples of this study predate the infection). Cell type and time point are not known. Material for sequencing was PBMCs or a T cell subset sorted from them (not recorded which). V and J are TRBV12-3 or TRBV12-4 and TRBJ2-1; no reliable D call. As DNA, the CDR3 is TGTGCCAGCAGTTTATGGCAGAATGAGCAGTTCTTC. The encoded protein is CASSLWQNEQFF.